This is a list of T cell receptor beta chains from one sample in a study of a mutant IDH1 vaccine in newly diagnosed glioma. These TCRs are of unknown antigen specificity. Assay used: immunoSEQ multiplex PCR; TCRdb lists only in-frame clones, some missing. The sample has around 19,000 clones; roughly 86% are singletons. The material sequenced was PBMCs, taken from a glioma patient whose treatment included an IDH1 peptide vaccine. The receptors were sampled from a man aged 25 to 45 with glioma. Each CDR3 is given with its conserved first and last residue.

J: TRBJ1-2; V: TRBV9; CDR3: CASSVGVGYRGAF
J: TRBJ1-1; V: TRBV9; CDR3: CASSPEDTEAFF
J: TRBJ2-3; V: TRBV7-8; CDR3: CASSLGLDLGTQYF
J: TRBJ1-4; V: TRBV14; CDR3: CASSQDSTLGNEKLFF
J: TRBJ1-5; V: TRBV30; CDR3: CAWSVWGQGNQPQHF
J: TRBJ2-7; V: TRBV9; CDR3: CASSVSDNSYEQYF
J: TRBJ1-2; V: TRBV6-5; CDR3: CASAMGGDGYTF
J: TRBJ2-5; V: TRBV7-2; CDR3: CASSLGFQGYF
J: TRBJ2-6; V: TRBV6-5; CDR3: CASSSNEGFGANVLTF
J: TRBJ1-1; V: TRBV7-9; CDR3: CASSFNVGGDTEAFF
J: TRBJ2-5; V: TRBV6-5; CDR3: CASSSQGARETQYF
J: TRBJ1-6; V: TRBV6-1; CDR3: CASIVQVNSPLHF
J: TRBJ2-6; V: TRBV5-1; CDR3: CASRAGPASGANVLTF
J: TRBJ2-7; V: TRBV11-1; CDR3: CASSGTSGSPSREQYF
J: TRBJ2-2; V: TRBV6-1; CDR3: CASRSGRVHTGELFF